Listed below are T cell receptor beta chains from one sample, sequenced in a study of blood T cell repertoires in COVID-19. Sequencing used immunoSEQ multiplex PCR; TCRdb keeps in-frame clones, though not all of them. The sample carries just over 250,000 clones, around 84% recorded once. Sequencing input: PBMCs or T cells enriched from blood (not recorded which). The origin of the receptors is a man younger than 45 with acute COVID-19. Each CDR3 is given with its conserved first and last residue. A D gene is named only where the DNA matches it firmly. Only part of the rows carry a size: once, few, many, or a class if the clone is expanded.

d_call	clone_size	v_call	j_call	cdr3_aa	cdr3_nt
TRBD2	-	TRBV5-6	TRBJ2-1	CASSGARKRELAEQFF	TGTGCCAGCAGCGGGGCGAGAAAGCGGGAGCTCGCTGAGCAGTTCTTC
TRBD1	-	TRBV28	TRBJ1-2	CASRYRGAPSANYGYTF	TGTGCCAGCAGATACAGGGGGGCCCCGTCAGCTAACTATGGCTACACCTTC
-	-	TRBV6-1	TRBJ1-3	CASSDGDFSGNTIYF	TGTGCCAGCAGTGACGGGGATTTCTCTGGAAACACCATATATTTT
TRBD2	-	TRBV5-1	TRBJ2-3	CASSSGLAGGISSTDTQYF	TGTGCCAGCAGCTCGGGACTAGCGGGGGGGATCTCTAGCACAGATACGCAGTATTTT
TRBD1	-	TRBV18	TRBJ1-1	CASSPSQGAVTEAFF	TGTGCCAGCTCACCGTCCCAGGGGGCGGTCACTGAAGCTTTCTTT
TRBD1	-	TRBV24-1	TRBJ1-3	CAASKDRGDTIYF	TGTGCCGCTTCAAAGGACAGGGGAGACACCATATATTTT
TRBD1	once	TRBV5-5	TRBJ1-2	CASSLGGGSTNYGYTF	TGTGCCAGCAGCTTGGGAGGGGGCAGCACGAACTATGGCTACACCTTC
-	-	TRBV9	TRBJ1-1	CASSERGGAGSRTEAFF	TGTGCCAGCAGCGAGAGGGGAGGGGCCGGGAGTAGGACTGAAGCTTTCTTT
TRBD1	-	TRBV5-8	TRBJ1-2	CASSQGQNGGYTF	TGTGCCAGCAGCCAGGGACAGAATGGGGGCTACACCTTC
-	many	TRBV19	TRBJ2-5	CASSPLGQAHQETQYF	TGTGCCAGTAGTCCTTTGGGGCAGGCACACCAAGAGACCCAGTACTTC
-	-	TRBV7-8	TRBJ2-5	CASSRAGETQYF	TGTGCCAGCAGCCGCGCAGGGGAGACCCAGTACTTC
TRBD1	-	TRBV15	TRBJ2-3	CATSRDRVTDTQYF	TGTGCCACCAGCCGGGACAGGGTGACAGATACGCAGTATTTT
-	few	TRBV6-1	TRBJ1-5	CASSEASRTGHVVQPQHF	TGTGCCAGCAGTGAAGCGTCCCGGACCGGACATGTGGTACAGCCCCAGCATTTT
TRBD1	-	TRBV10-1	TRBJ2-1	CASRGDRPEQFF	TGCGCCAGCAGAGGGGACAGGCCGGAGCAGTTCTTC
TRBD2	-	TRBV2	TRBJ2-2	CASKREDTNTGELFF	TGTGCCAGCAAGCGGGAGGATACGAACACCGGGGAGCTGTTTTTT
TRBD2	-	TRBV3-1/TRBV3-2	TRBJ2-5	CASSQDPGLAGLGTQYF	TGTGCCAGCAGCCAAGATCCCGGACTAGCGGGGCTTGGAACCCAGTACTTC
-	-	TRBV4-1	TRBJ1-4	CASSQGQVNEKLFF	TGCGCCAGCAGCCAAGGACAGGTGAATGAAAAACTGTTTTTT
-	-	TRBV11-3	TRBJ1-1	CASSSGAAAFF	TGTGCCAGCAGCTCTGGGGCGGCAGCTTTCTTT
-	-	TRBV19	TRBJ1-2	CASSFPTGFYGYTF	TGTGCCAGTAGTTTCCCGACAGGATTCTATGGCTACACCTTC
-	-	TRBV9	TRBJ2-1	CASSVSQGYTYNEQFF	TGTGCCAGCAGCGTCAGCCAGGGATATACCTACAATGAGCAGTTCTTC
-	-	TRBV12-3/TRBV12-4	TRBJ2-5	CASSLIRETQYF	TGTGCCAGCAGTTTAATCCGTGAGACCCAGTACTTC
-	-	TRBV24-1	TRBJ2-1	CATSDPTGGYYNEQFF	TGTGCCACCAGTGATCCTACTGGCGGGTACTACAATGAGCAGTTCTTC
-	-	TRBV4-1	TRBJ1-2	CASSQDLGADYGYTF	TGCGCCAGCAGCCAAGATCTAGGGGCGGACTATGGCTACACCTTC
-	once	TRBV24-1	TRBJ1-4	CATSDRRGEKLFF	TGTGCCACCAGTGATCGTCGGGGGGAAAAACTGTTTTTT
-	-	TRBV9	TRBJ2-2	CASSVASGRYTGELFF	TGTGCCAGCAGCGTAGCGAGCGGGCGGTACACCGGGGAGCTGTTTTTT
-	-	TRBV4-1	TRBJ1-4	CASSQRGQTNEKLFF	TGCGCCAGCAGCCAAAGAGGACAGACAAATGAAAAACTGTTTTTT
-	-	TRBV11-3	TRBJ2-1	CASSLNTNEQFF	TGTGCCAGCAGCTTGAACACCAATGAGCAGTTCTTC
-	-	TRBV7-9	TRBJ1-1	CASSRGSPNTEAFF	TGTGCCAGCAGCCGGGGGTCCCCGAACACTGAAGCTTTCTTT
-	-	TRBV9	TRBJ2-1	CASSVEGYTNNEQFF	TGTGCCAGCAGCGTAGAAGGCTATACTAACAATGAGCAGTTCTTC
-	-	TRBV9	TRBJ2-1	CASSPYNLAMWDEQFF	TGTGCCAGCAGCCCCTATAATCTAGCTATGTGGGATGAGCAGTTCTTC
-	-	TRBV6-2/TRBV6-3	TRBJ1-2	CASSYGLVGYTF	TGTGCCAGCAGTTACGGCCTGGTTGGCTACACCTTC
-	-	TRBV7-9	TRBJ1-1	CASSLAELRNTEAFF	TGTGCCAGCAGCTTAGCGGAGTTACGAAACACTGAAGCTTTCTTT
-	-	TRBV12-3/TRBV12-4	TRBJ1-1	CASSLDPDTEAFF	TGTGCCAGCAGTTTAGACCCAGACACTGAAGCTTTCTTT
-	-	TRBV11-2	TRBJ2-1	CASSLRDTTYNEQFF	TGTGCCAGCAGCTTACGGGACACCACTTACAATGAGCAGTTCTTC
TRBD2	-	TRBV4-2	TRBJ2-3	CASSPTSGRADTQYF	TGTGCCAGCAGCCCGACTAGCGGGAGGGCAGATACGCAGTATTTT
-	-	TRBV6-2/TRBV6-3	TRBJ2-5	CASSQETQYF	TGTGCCAGCAGTCAGGAGACCCAGTACTTC
-	-	TRBV28	TRBJ1-4	CASSFPLSGNLNEKLFF	TGTGCCAGCAGTTTCCCCCTCAGCGGAAACCTTAATGAAAAACTGTTTTTT
TRBD1	-	TRBV10-1	TRBJ1-6	CASGDRNNSPLHF	TGCGCCAGCGGGGACAGGAATAATTCACCCCTCCACTTT
TRBD2	once	TRBV12-5	TRBJ2-1	CASGSSGPNEQFF	TGTGCTAGTGGTTCTAGCGGGCCCAATGAGCAGTTCTTC
-	-	TRBV6-6	TRBJ1-5	CASSYEAPQPQHF	TGTGCCAGCAGTTATGAGGCGCCTCAGCCCCAGCATTTT
-	-	TRBV27	TRBJ1-2	CASSLSGQGIFYGYTF	TGTGCCAGCAGTTTATCGGGGCAGGGGATATTCTATGGCTACACCTTC